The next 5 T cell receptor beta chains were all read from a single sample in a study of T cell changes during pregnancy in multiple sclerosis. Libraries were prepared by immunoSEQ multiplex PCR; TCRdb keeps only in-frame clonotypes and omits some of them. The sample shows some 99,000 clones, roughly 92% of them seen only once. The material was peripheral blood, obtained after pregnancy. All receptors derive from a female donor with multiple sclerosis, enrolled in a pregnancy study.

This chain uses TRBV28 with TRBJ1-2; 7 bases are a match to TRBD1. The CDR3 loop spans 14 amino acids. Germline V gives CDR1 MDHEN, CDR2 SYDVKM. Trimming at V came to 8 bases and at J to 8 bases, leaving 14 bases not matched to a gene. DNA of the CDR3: TGTGCCAGCTGGACAGGCGGGATAGGAGGCGGCTACACCTTC. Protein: CASWTGGIGGGYTF.

CDR3 DNA sequence: TGTGCCAGCGGGGTGATGGGACAAAACACTGAAGCTTTCTTT. Protein: CASGVMGQNTEAFF. V is TRBV7-9 and J is TRBJ1-1, with D possibly matching TRBD1 (6 bases). This CDR3 contains 14 residues. Deletions cut 8 bases from V and 2 bases from J, with 15 bases between. In germline, CDR1 is SEHNR, CDR2 FQNEAQ (reference sequence). The complete variable domain, with remaining parts taken from reference TRBV7-9 and TRBJ1-1, reads DTGVSQNPRHKITKRGQNVTFRCDPISEHNRLYWYRQTLGQGPEFLTYFQNEAQLEKSRLLSDRFSAERPKGSFSTLEIQRTEQGDSAMYLCASGVMGQNTEAFFGQGTRLTVV.

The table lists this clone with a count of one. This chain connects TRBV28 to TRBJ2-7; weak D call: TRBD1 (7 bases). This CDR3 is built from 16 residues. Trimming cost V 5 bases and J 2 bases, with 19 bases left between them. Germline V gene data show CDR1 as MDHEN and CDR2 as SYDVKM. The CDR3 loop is CASSLLGGTDPYEQYF. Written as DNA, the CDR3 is TGTGCCAGCAGTCTTCTCGGCGGGACAGACCCCTACGAGCAGTACTTC.

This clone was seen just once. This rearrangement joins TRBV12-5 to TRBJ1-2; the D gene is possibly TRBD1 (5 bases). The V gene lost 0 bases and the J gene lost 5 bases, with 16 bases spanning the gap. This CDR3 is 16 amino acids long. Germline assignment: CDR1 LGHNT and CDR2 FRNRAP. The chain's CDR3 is CASGLVLQGNSYGYTF. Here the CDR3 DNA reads TGTGCTAGTGGTTTGGTACTCCAGGGTAATAGTTATGGCTACACCTTC.

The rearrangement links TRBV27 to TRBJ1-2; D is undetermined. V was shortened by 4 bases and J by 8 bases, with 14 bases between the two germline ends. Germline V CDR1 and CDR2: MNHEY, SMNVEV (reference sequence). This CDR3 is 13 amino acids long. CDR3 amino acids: CASSYMVSGGYTF. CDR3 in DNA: TGTGCCAGCAGTTACATGGTATCGGGAGGCTACACCTTC.